The T cell receptor (beta chain) described here comes from a study of a mutant IDH1 vaccine in newly diagnosed glioma. About the research overall: At weeks 1, 3, 5, 7, 11, 15, 19 and 23, patients received a vaccination, eight in all.

The sample's time point: week 11, during vaccination. A single vaccine dose contained 300 ug of mutant IDH1 20-mer peptide, and topical imiquimod was used with it. Assay used: immunoSEQ multiplex PCR; TCRdb lists only in-frame clones, some missing. The repertoire holds tens of thousands of clones, 80% seen once, with approximately 6.1% in the top ten. This CDR3 has 18 amino acids. V shed 6 bases and J 3 bases; nucleotides not matched to a gene: 17. CDR1 is MDHEN and CDR2 is SYDVKM in the germline V gene. As to this clone: Its antigen is still unknown.

This chain connects TRBV28 to TRBJ2-7, with 10 positions matching TRBD2. This TCR was recovered from a man in his fifties or sixties with glioma. The source was PBMCs, collected from a glioma patient whose treatment included an IDH1 peptide vaccine. CDR3 sequence: CASRAGASWTSGYYEQYF. The CDR3 nucleotides are TGTGCCAGCAGGGCAGGGGCTTCATGGACTAGCGGATACTACGAGCAGTACTTC.